These 22 T cell receptor beta chains came from one sample sequenced in a study of blood T cell repertoires in COVID-19. Using immunoSEQ multiplex PCR, the repertoire was profiled, and TCRdb retains in-frame clones only, with some absent. There are about 180,000 clones in the sample; roughly 87% occur only once, and under 3% lies in the top ten. The specimen was PBMCs or T cells enriched from blood (not recorded which). The receptors come from a woman between 40 and 50 years old with acute COVID-19.

This clone was recorded once. The chain couples TRBV25-1 to TRBJ2-3, with D perhaps TRBD2 (6 bases). Trimming shortened V by 4 bases and J by 8 bases, and 22 bases separated the two germline ends. In germline, CDR1 is MGHDK, CDR2 SYGVNS. This CDR3 is 16 amino acids long. CDR3 nucleotides: TGTGCCAGCAGTGGGCCGGCGGGGCCGGAGGTGGGTACGCAGTATTTT. Translation gives CASSGPAGPEVGTQYF.

The gene calls are TRBV14 and TRBJ1-2; no firm D call. Trimming took 6 bases from V and 7 from J, leaving 12 bases between them. Germline CDR1 is SGHDN and CDR2 is FVKESK. This CDR3 has 12 residues. CDR3 region: CASSHEGSGYTF. The CDR3 nucleotides read TGTGCCAGCAGTCACGAGGGTAGTGGCTACACCTTC. The full variable domain, with the rest looked up from reference TRBV14 and TRBJ1-2, is EAGVTQFPSHSVIEKGQTVTLRCDPISGHDNLYWYRRVMGKEIKFLLHFVKESKQDESGMPNNRFLAERTGGTYSTLKVQPAELEDSGVYFCASSHEGSGYTFGSGTRLTVV.

This clone appeared once. This rearrangement joins TRBV5-1 to TRBJ2-2; 11 bases align to TRBD2. Germline CDR1 and CDR2: SGHRS and YFSETQ. The CDR3 consists of 18 residues. The V gene end was trimmed by 4 bases and the J gene end by 3 bases; junction bases not matched to a gene: 11. In DNA, the CDR3 is TGCGCCAGCAGCCTGACTAGCGGGATCGTCGGGTACACCGGGGAGCTGTTTTTT. Protein: CASSLTSGIVGYTGELFF.

The rearrangement links TRBV9 to TRBJ2-1; D is undetermined. The V and J ends lost 0 bases and 3 bases respectively, with 13 bases between them. The CDR3 has 16 residues. Germline lookup yields CDR1 SGDLS and CDR2 YYNGEE. The CDR3 reads CASSVEAVKDYNEQFF. The DNA for the CDR3 is TGTGCCAGCAGCGTAGAAGCCGTTAAAGACTACAATGAGCAGTTCTTC.

The chain recombines TRBV5-1 with TRBJ2-7; D might be TRBD1 (5 bases). V was cut by 6 bases and J by 0 bases, with 13 bases left in between. This CDR3 is 14 amino acids long. CDR1 and CDR2 (germline): SGHRS, YFSETQ. The CDR3 nucleotides read TGCGCCAGCACGCAGGGTGTTATCTCCTACGAGCAGTACTTC. Protein sequence: CASTQGVISYEQYF.

The V call is TRBV5-6, the J call TRBJ1-5; 8 bases match TRBD1. This CDR3 comprises 18 residues. Trimming removed 3 bases from V and 5 bases from J; junction bases left unmatched: 16. CDR1 is SGHDT, CDR2 YYEEEE, per germline. This chain's CDR3 is CASSYNQGARGADQPQHF. In nucleotides, the CDR3 is TGTGCCAGCAGCTACAACCAGGGGGCCAGGGGGGCGGATCAGCCCCAGCATTTT.

The chain has TRBV6-5 and TRBJ2-5; D uncertain. Looked up from germline, CDR1 is MNHEY and CDR2 is SVGAGI. This CDR3 is 12 amino acids long. Deletions cut 6 bases from V and 2 bases from J, with 7 bases between. The CDR3 nucleotides are TGTGCCAGCAGACCCCAGCAAGAGACCCAGTACTTC. Protein product: CASRPQQETQYF.

The chain employs TRBV19 and TRBJ2-3; 10 nucleotides match TRBD2. The trim removed 4 bases at V and 5 bases at J, leaving 9 bases unmatched. This CDR3 contains 16 residues. CDR1 and CDR2 from the germline V gene are LNHDA and SQIVND (reference sequence). The CDR3 DNA reads as TGTGCCAGTAGTAGTCCTAGCGGGAGAGGGGTAGATACGCAGTATTTT. Protein sequence: CASSSPSGRGVDTQYF. The full variable domain, completed using reference TRBV19 and TRBJ2-3, is DGGITQSPKYLFRKEGQNVTLSCEQNLNHDAMYWYRQDPGQGLRLIYYSQIVNDFQKGDIAEGYSVSREKKESFPLTVTSAQKNPTAFYLCASSSPSGRGVDTQYFGPGTRLTVL.

This chain joins TRBV7-9 and TRBJ2-5; 7 bases match TRBD1. Germline CDR1 reads SEHNR; CDR2 reads FQNEAQ (reference sequence). The CDR3 length is 16 residues. With 5 bases clipped from V and 2 bases from J, the junction kept 11 bases outside the gene matches. CDR3 DNA: TGTGCCAGCAGCATCATAGACAGGGTTGGGCAAGAGACCCAGTACTTC. Protein sequence: CASSIIDRVGQETQYF.

The chain couples TRBV30 to TRBJ1-5; 7 bases align to TRBD1. Losses at the gene ends were 0 bases for V and 1 base for J; bases not matched to a gene: 3. The CDR3 sequence is 15 residues long. The germline V gene has CDR1 GTSNPN and CDR2 SVGIG (reference sequence). CDR3 DNA sequence: TGTGCCTGGAGTGTAGGGGGCTGGAGCAATCAGCCCCAGCATTTT. Protein product: CAWSVGGWSNQPQHF.

This chain links TRBV27 with TRBJ2-7; 7 positions match TRBD1. The junction had 8 bases not matched to a gene; V was cut back by 3 bases and J by 6 bases. Germline V gene lookup returns CDR1 MNHEY and CDR2 SMNVEV (reference sequence). The CDR3 has 14 residues. The CDR3 sequence: CASSLTQSGGEQYF. The CDR3 region has the DNA TGTGCCAGCAGTTTGACTCAATCAGGGGGCGAGCAGTACTTC.

This chain links TRBV5-1 with TRBJ2-4, with D tentatively TRBD1 (6 bases). The ends were cut back, 4 bases at V and 6 bases at J, with 17 bases in the middle. The CDR3 is made up of 15 amino acids. Germline loops: CDR1 SGHRS, CDR2 YFSETQ. The CDR3 sequence is CASSPGTIGGNIQYF. In DNA form, the CDR3 reads TGCGCCAGCAGCCCCGGGACAATCGGTGGAAACATTCAGTACTTC.

This clone was recorded only once. The chain combines TRBV7-6 with TRBJ2-1, with 13 bases fitting TRBD2. With 4 bases clipped from V and 1 base from J, the junction kept 13 bases outside the gene matches. In germline, CDR1 is SGHVS, CDR2 FNYEAQ. The CDR3 contains 20 residues. CDR3 protein: CASSSGLAGATGTSYNEQFF. The CDR3, as DNA: TGTGCCAGCAGCTCCGGACTAGCGGGAGCCACGGGGACATCCTACAATGAGCAGTTCTTC.

This clone was recorded once. This chain links TRBV5-1 with TRBJ2-5, with a possible D match to TRBD2 (5 bases). The CDR3 consists of 14 residues. Trimming removed 2 bases at V and 2 bases at J, with 10 bases between. From germline, CDR1 is SGHRS and CDR2 YFSETQ. The CDR3 reads CASSLGLGQETQYF. CDR3 DNA sequence: TGCGCCAGCAGCTTAGGACTGGGGCAAGAGACCCAGTACTTC. The full variable domain, rest sourced from reference TRBV5-1 and TRBJ2-5, is KAGVTQTPRYLIKTRGQQVTLSCSPISGHRSVSWYQQTPGQGLQFLFEYFSETQRNKGNFPGRFSGRQFSNSRSEMNVSTLELGDSALYLCASSLGLGQETQYFGPGTRLLVL.

The chain has TRBV4-1 and TRBJ2-2, with 8 bases aligning to TRBD2. J was trimmed by 0 bases and V by 6 bases; bases with no gene match: 3. Germline CDR1 and CDR2: MGHRA and YSYEKL. The CDR3 is 15 residues long. Here the CDR3 reads CASSLRGANTGELFF. CDR3 nucleotide sequence: TGCGCCAGCAGTTTGCGGGGGGCGAACACCGGGGAGCTGTTTTTT.

The chain uses TRBV2 and TRBJ1-1, with a weak D call TRBD1 (6 bases). From germline, CDR1 is SNHLY and CDR2 FYNNEI. The CDR3 contains 15 residues. Trimming took off 3 bases at V and 0 bases at J, with 11 bases between the two ends. This chain's CDR3 is CASSDQGIMNTEAFF. The CDR3 nucleotides read TGTGCCAGCAGTGATCAGGGGATCATGAACACTGAAGCTTTCTTT.

The V gene is TRBV5-8, the J gene TRBJ1-2, with D uncertain. This CDR3 comprises 13 residues. The V and J ends lost 10 bases and 2 bases respectively, with 15 bases between them. Germline V gives CDR1 SGHTS, CDR2 YDEGEE. CDR3 amino acids: CAGATGFNYGYTF. CDR3 bases: TGTGCCGGAGCGACGGGTTTCAACTATGGCTACACCTTC.

This rearrangement joins TRBV12-3 or TRBV12-4 to TRBJ1-2, with TRBD1 as a possible D gene (5 bases). There are 12 residues in the CDR3. V was cut by 3 bases and J by 8 bases, with 10 bases left in between. The CDR3 DNA reads TGTGCCAGCAGTTTGGGGCCGATAGGCTACACCTTC. This translates into CASSLGPIGYTF.

The rearrangement links TRBV4-2 to TRBJ2-2; 7 bases line up with TRBD1. This CDR3 has 15 amino acids. The germline CDR1 and CDR2 sequences are LGHNA and YNFKEQ. The junction had 2 bases not matched to a gene; V was cut back by 0 bases and J by 4 bases. CDR3 protein: CASSQDKGATGELFF. DNA of the CDR3: TGTGCCAGCAGCCAAGATAAGGGGGCCACCGGGGAGCTGTTTTTT.

The rearrangement joins TRBV19 to TRBJ2-7, with 9 bases that match TRBD1. V dropped 3 bases and J dropped 2; count of bases not matched to a gene: 14. Per the germline V gene, CDR1 is LNHDA and CDR2 is SQIVND (reference sequence). CDR3 size: 18 residues. Written as DNA, the CDR3 is TGTGCCAGTAGTATCCTTGCTGGGGGACAGGGCGGCGCCTACGAGCAGTACTTC. This sequence encodes CASSILAGGQGGAYEQYF.

The chain joins TRBV5-4 to TRBJ2-1; 7 positions match TRBD2. This CDR3 contains 17 residues. The germline gives CDR1 SGHNT, CDR2 YYREEE (reference sequence). The ends lost 3 bases at V and 8 bases at J; junction bases unmatched: 17. DNA for the CDR3: TGTGCCAGCAGCTCAGGCTCTAGCGGCACCTGGTTGGATGAGCAGTTCTTC. This encodes CASSSGSSGTWLDEQFF.

V and J are TRBV9 and TRBJ1-1, with D perhaps TRBD1 (6 bases). This CDR3 has 14 amino acids. V was trimmed by 0 bases and J by 10 bases, leaving 16 bases between them. CDR1 is SGDLS and CDR2 is YYNGEE in the germline V gene. CDR3 sequence reads: CASSVEGQLPPAFF. The CDR3 coding sequence is TGTGCCAGCAGCGTAGAAGGACAGCTGCCTCCAGCTTTCTTT. The full variable domain, in which reference TRBV9 and TRBJ1-1 provide the parts outside the CDR3, is DSGVTQTPKHLITATGQRVTLRCSPRSGDLSVYWYQQSLDQGLQFLIQYYNGEERAKGNILERFSAQQFPDLHSELNLSSLELGDSALYFCASSVEGQLPPAFFGQGTRLTVV.